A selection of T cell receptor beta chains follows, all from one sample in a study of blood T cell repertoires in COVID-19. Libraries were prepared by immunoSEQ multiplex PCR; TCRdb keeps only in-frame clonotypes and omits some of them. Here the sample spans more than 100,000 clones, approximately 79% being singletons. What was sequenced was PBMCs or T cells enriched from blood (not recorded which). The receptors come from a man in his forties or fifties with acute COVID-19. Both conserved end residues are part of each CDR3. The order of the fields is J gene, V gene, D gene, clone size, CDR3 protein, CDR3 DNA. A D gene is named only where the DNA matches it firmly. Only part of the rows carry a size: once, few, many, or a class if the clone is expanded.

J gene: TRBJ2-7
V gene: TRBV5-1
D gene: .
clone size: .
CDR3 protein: CASSLDRPYEQYF
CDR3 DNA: TGCGCCAGCAGCTTGGACAGGCCTTACGAGCAGTACTTC

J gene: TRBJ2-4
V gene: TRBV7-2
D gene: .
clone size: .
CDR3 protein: CASSTGRSAKNIQYF
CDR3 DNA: TGTGCCAGCAGCACTGGGAGGAGTGCCAAAAACATTCAGTACTTC

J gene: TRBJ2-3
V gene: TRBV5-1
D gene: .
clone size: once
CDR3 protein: CASSYRDRTDTQYF
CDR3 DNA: TGCGCCAGCAGTTACAGGGATCGGACGGATACGCAGTATTTT

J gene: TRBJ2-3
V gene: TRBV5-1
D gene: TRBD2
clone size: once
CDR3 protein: CASSLAGTSADTQYF
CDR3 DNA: TGCGCCAGCAGCTTGGCCGGGACTAGCGCAGATACGCAGTATTTT

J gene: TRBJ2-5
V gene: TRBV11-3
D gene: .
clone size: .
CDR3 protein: CASSFQAEETQYF
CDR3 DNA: TGTGCCAGCAGCTTTCAAGCGGAAGAGACCCAGTACTTC

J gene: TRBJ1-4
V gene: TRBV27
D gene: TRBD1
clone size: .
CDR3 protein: CASSLRRTGGAPWEKLFF
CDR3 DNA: TGTGCCAGCAGTTTAAGGAGGACAGGGGGCGCGCCTTGGGAAAAACTGTTTTTT

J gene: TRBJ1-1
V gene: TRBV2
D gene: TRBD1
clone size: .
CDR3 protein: CASSVGTGGITF
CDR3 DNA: TGTGCCAGCAGTGTAGGGACAGGGGGTATTACCTTT

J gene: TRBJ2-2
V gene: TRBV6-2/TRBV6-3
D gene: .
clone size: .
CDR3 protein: CASSYVGLDTGELFF
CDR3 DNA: TGTGCCAGCAGTTACGTGGGCCTCGACACCGGGGAGCTGTTTTTT

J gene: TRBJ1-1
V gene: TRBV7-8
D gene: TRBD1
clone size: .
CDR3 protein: CASSLFGTAYDLNTEAFF
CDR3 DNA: TGTGCCAGCAGCTTATTTGGGACAGCCTACGATCTGAACACTGAAGCTTTCTTT

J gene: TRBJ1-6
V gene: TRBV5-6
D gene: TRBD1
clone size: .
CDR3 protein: CASSSPGQGISPLHF
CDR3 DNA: TGTGCCAGCAGCTCACCGGGACAGGGAATATCACCCCTCCACTTT

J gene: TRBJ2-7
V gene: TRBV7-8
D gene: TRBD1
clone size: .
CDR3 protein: CASSQDRGGEQYF
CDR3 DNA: TGTGCCAGCAGTCAGGACAGGGGGGGCGAGCAGTACTTC

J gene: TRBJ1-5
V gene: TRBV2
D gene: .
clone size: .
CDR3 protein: CASKGLNQPQHF
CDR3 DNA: TGTGCCAGCAAGGGGCTCAATCAGCCCCAGCATTTT

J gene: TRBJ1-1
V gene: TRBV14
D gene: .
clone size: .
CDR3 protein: CASSQNRDTEAFF
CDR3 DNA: TGTGCCAGCAGCCAAAACCGGGACACCGAAGCTTTCTTT

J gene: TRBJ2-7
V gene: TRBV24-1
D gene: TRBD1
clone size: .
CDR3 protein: CATSDSTGAGYEQYF
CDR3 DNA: TGTGCCACCAGTGATTCCACAGGGGCCGGATACGAGCAGTACTTC

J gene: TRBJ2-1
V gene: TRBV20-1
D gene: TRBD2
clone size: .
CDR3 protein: CSASGSGSSYNEQFF
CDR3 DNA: TGCAGTGCTAGTGGTAGCGGGAGCTCCTACAATGAGCAGTTCTTC

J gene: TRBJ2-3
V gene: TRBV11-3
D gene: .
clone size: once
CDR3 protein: CASSLDSAGPSTDTQYF
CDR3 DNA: TGTGCCAGCAGCTTAGATTCTGCGGGACCGAGCACAGATACGCAGTATTTT

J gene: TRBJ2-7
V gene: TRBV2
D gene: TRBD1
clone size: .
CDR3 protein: CAIGQGSPYEQYF
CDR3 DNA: TGTGCCATCGGACAGGGGTCACCCTACGAGCAGTACTTC

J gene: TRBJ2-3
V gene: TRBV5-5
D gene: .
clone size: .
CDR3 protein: CASSLQSTDTQYF
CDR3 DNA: TGTGCCAGCAGCTTGCAAAGCACAGATACGCAGTATTTT

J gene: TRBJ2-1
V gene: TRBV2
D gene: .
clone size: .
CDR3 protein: CASSHPTPPSFSYNEQFF
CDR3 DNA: TGTGCCAGCAGCCATCCGACTCCACCTTCTTTCTCCTACAATGAGCAGTTCTTC

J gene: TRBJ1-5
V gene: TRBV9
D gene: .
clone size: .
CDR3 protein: CASSGAGSMGQPQHF
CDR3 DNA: TGTGCCAGCAGCGGGGCAGGGTCGATGGGTCAGCCCCAGCATTTT

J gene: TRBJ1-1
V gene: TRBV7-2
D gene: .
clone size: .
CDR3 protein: CASSLGGTSNTEAFF
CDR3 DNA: TGTGCCAGCAGCTTAGGGGGGACATCCAACACTGAAGCTTTCTTT

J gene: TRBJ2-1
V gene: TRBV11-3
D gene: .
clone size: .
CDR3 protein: CASSLADHGNEQFF
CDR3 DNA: TGTGCCAGCAGCTTGGCCGATCACGGGAATGAGCAGTTCTTC

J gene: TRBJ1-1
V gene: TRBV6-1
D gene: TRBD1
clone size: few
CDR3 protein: CASSEDMGQGSTEAFF
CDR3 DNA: TGTGCCAGCAGTGAAGATATGGGACAGGGTAGCACTGAAGCTTTCTTT

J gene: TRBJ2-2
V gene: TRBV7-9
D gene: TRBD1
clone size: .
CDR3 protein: CASSFYRDRGAGELFF
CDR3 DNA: TGTGCCAGCAGCTTTTATCGGGACAGGGGTGCCGGGGAGCTGTTTTTT

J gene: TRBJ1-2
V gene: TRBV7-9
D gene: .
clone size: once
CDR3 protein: CASSPQGYYGYTF
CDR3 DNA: TGTGCCAGCAGCCCACAGGGTTACTATGGCTACACCTTC